The rows below give T cell receptor gamma chains drawn from one sample of a study of gamma-delta T cells after stem cell transplantation. TCRdb redid the clone calls on the RT-PCR reads with CATT. The sample shows some 3,000 gamma-chain clones, 18% of them seen only once. Sample: gamma-delta T cells. These receptors originate from a human donor. It is not recorded whose cells these are; they may come from a transplant donor. Both conserved end residues are part of each CDR3. The order of the fields is V gene, J gene, clone size, CDR3 DNA, CDR3 protein. Clone size is shown for a subset of rows, as once, few, many or a class of expanded clone.

v_gene: TRGV2; j_gene: TRGJ1/TRGJ2; abundance: NA; CDR3nt: TGTGCCACCCGGGGCTCCAATTGGCGTTATAAGAAACTCTTT; CDR3aa: CATRGSNWRYKKLF
v_gene: TRGV2; j_gene: TRGJ1/TRGJ2; abundance: NA; CDR3nt: TGTGCCACCTGGGACGGGCCGGGGGGGTATAAGAAACTCTTT; CDR3aa: CATWDGPGGYKKLF
v_gene: TRGV9; j_gene: TRGJ1/TRGJ2; abundance: NA; CDR3nt: TGTGCCTTGTGGGAGGTGTTAAATTATAAGAAACTCTTT; CDR3aa: CALWEVLNYKKLF
v_gene: TRGV9; j_gene: TRGJ1/TRGJ2; abundance: large; CDR3nt: TGTGCCTTGTGGGAGGCAAGAGATTATAAGAAACTCTTT; CDR3aa: CALWEARDYKKLF
v_gene: TRGV2; j_gene: TRGJ1/TRGJ2; abundance: few; CDR3nt: TGTGCCACCTGGGACGGGTATTATAAGAAACTCTTT; CDR3aa: CATWDGYYKKLF
v_gene: TRGV3; j_gene: TRGJ1/TRGJ2; abundance: NA; CDR3nt: TGTGCCACCTGGGACCAAGCGAAGTATAAGAAACTCTTT; CDR3aa: CATWDQAKYKKLF
v_gene: TRGV3; j_gene: TRGJP2; abundance: few; CDR3nt: TGTGCCACCTGGGCCCCAAGTAGTGATTGGATCAAGACGTTT; CDR3aa: CATWAPSSDWIKTF
v_gene: TRGV2; j_gene: TRGJ1/TRGJ2; abundance: few; CDR3nt: TGTGCCACCTGGGACGGGTTTGCGAATTATTATAAGAAACTCTTT; CDR3aa: CATWDGFANYYKKLF
v_gene: TRGV3; j_gene: TRGJ1/TRGJ2; abundance: few; CDR3nt: TGTGCCACCTGGGACCCTCGGGATTATAAGAAACTCTTT; CDR3aa: CATWDPRDYKKLF
v_gene: TRGV8; j_gene: TRGJP2; abundance: NA; CDR3nt: TGTGCCACCTGGGTATATAGTAGTGATTGGATCAAGACGTTT; CDR3aa: CATWVYSSDWIKTF
v_gene: TRGV2; j_gene: TRGJ1/TRGJ2; abundance: NA; CDR3nt: TGTGCCACCTGGGACGGGCCTTTTCACAAGAAACTCTTT; CDR3aa: CATWDGPFHKKLF
v_gene: TRGV3; j_gene: TRGJ1/TRGJ2; abundance: few; CDR3nt: TGTGCCACCTGGGACAGATTTAATTATAAGAAACTCTTT; CDR3aa: CATWDRFNYKKLF
v_gene: TRGV9; j_gene: TRGJ1/TRGJ2; abundance: large; CDR3nt: TGTGCCTTGTGGGACCTCTGCGAGAAACTCTTT; CDR3aa: CALWDLCEKLF
v_gene: TRGV8; j_gene: TRGJP2; abundance: NA; CDR3nt: TGTGCCACCGATTGGATCAAGACGTTT; CDR3aa: CATDWIKTF
v_gene: TRGV5; j_gene: TRGJ1/TRGJ2; abundance: NA; CDR3nt: TGTGCCACCTGGGACCGGAATAAGAAACTCTTT; CDR3aa: CATWDRNKKLF
v_gene: TRGV3; j_gene: TRGJ1/TRGJ2; abundance: few; CDR3nt: TGTGCCACCTGGGGCCATCATAAGAAACTCTTT; CDR3aa: CATWGHHKKLF
v_gene: TRGV2; j_gene: TRGJ1/TRGJ2; abundance: few; CDR3nt: TGTGCCACCTGGGACGGGCCTTTGTATTATAAGAAACTCTTT; CDR3aa: CATWDGPLYYKKLF
v_gene: TRGV1; j_gene: TRGJP2; abundance: few; CDR3nt: TGTGCCACCTGGGACATCTCGAGGAGTAGTGATTGGATCAAGACGTTT; CDR3aa: CATWDISRSSDWIKTF
v_gene: TRGV4; j_gene: TRGJ1/TRGJ2; abundance: few; CDR3nt: TGTGCCACCTGGGATGGGCCATATTATAAGAAACTCTTT; CDR3aa: CATWDGPYYKKLF
v_gene: TRGV9; j_gene: TRGJ1/TRGJ2; abundance: NA; CDR3nt: TGTGCCTTGTGGGAGGACCTGAATTATTATAAGAAACTCTTT; CDR3aa: CALWEDLNYYKKLF
v_gene: TRGV2; j_gene: TRGJP2; abundance: large; CDR3nt: TGTGCCACCTGGGACGGTAGTGATTGGATCAAGACGTTT; CDR3aa: CATWDGSDWIKTF
v_gene: TRGV4; j_gene: TRGJ1/TRGJ2; abundance: NA; CDR3nt: TGTGCCACCTGGGACTTTTATTATAAGAAACTCTTT; CDR3aa: CATWDFYYKKLF
v_gene: TRGV2; j_gene: TRGJ1/TRGJ2; abundance: NA; CDR3nt: TGTGCCACCTGGGACGGGGATTATAAGAAACTCTTT; CDR3aa: CATWDGDYKKLF
v_gene: TRGV9; j_gene: TRGJ1/TRGJ2; abundance: NA; CDR3nt: TGTGCCTTGTGGGAGGGGGACAAGAAACTCTTT; CDR3aa: CALWEGDKKLF
v_gene: TRGV3; j_gene: TRGJ1/TRGJ2; abundance: NA; CDR3nt: TGTGCCACCTGGGACAGCAGGAATGAGAAGAAACTCTTT; CDR3aa: CATWDSRNEKKLF
v_gene: TRGV4; j_gene: TRGJ1/TRGJ2; abundance: NA; CDR3nt: TGTGCCACCTGGGATGGGCCGCTCTATTATAAGAAACTCTTT; CDR3aa: CATWDGPLYYKKLF
v_gene: TRGV2; j_gene: TRGJ1/TRGJ2; abundance: few; CDR3nt: TGTGCCACCTGGGACGGGCACGGAAGGACCCTATGGAAACTCTTT; CDR3aa: CATWDGHGRTLWKLF
v_gene: TRGV4; j_gene: TRGJ1/TRGJ2; abundance: few; CDR3nt: TGTGCCACCTGGGATGGGACGCATAAGAAACTCTTT; CDR3aa: CATWDGTHKKLF
v_gene: TRGV2; j_gene: TRGJ1/TRGJ2; abundance: few; CDR3nt: TGTGCCACCTGGGACGGGCCACCCAATTATAAGAAACTCTTT; CDR3aa: CATWDGPPNYKKLF
v_gene: TRGV9; j_gene: TRGJ1/TRGJ2; abundance: large; CDR3nt: TGTGCCTTGTGGGAGGTGCAAAATTTTTATTATAAGAAACTCTTT; CDR3aa: CALWEVQNFYYKKLF
v_gene: TRGV3; j_gene: TRGJ1/TRGJ2; abundance: NA; CDR3nt: TGTGCCACCTGGGACAGGCCTGCGACCCAGAAACTCTTT; CDR3aa: CATWDRPATQKLF
v_gene: TRGV9; j_gene: TRGJP2; abundance: few; CDR3nt: TGTGCCTTGTGGGAGGTGCAGGGTAGTGATTGGATCAAGACGTTT; CDR3aa: CALWEVQGSDWIKTF
v_gene: TRGV2; j_gene: TRGJ1/TRGJ2; abundance: NA; CDR3nt: TGTGCCACCTGGGACGGGCCGTTCTATTATAAGAAACTCTTT; CDR3aa: CATWDGPFYYKKLF